One sample yielded the 32 T cell receptor beta chains listed below, sequenced in a study of graft-versus-host responses after intestinal transplantation. Co-plating was performed using around 200,000 CFSE-labeled responder cells and around 200,000 irradiated, violet-dye-labeled stimulator cells. Data came from immunoSEQ multiplex PCR; TCRdb stores just in-frame clones and leaves some out. The sample lists tens of thousands of clones, about two fifths seen once, with 1.2% to 1.5% in the top ten. The starting material was alloreactive CD8+ T cells from a mixed lymphocyte reaction culture, obtained before transplantation. Documented subset: CFSE-low proliferating T cells sorted from approximately 6-day pre-transplant mixed lymphocyte reaction (GvH or HvG direction). The receptors were gathered from a human patient who was an organ donor for intestinal transplantation.

This clone showed up just a few times. Written as DNA, the CDR3 is TGTGCCAGCAGTGAATTCCCGGGGACTGGACAAGAGACCCAGTACTTC. This sequence encodes CASSEFPGTGQETQYF. The chain is built from TRBV25-1 and TRBJ2-5; possible D gene TRBD2, 6 bases. The CDR3 has 16 amino acids. CDR1 is MGHDK and CDR2 is SYGVNS in the germline V gene. V lost 1 base, J lost 2 bases, and 14 bases lay in between. The full variable domain, completed using reference TRBV25-1 and TRBJ2-5, is EADIYQTPRYLVIGTGKKITLECSQTMGHDKMYWYQQDPGMELHLIHYSYGVNSTEKGDLSSESTVSRIRTEHFPLTLESARPSHTSQYLCASSEFPGTGQETQYFGPGTRLLVL.

This clone has only a few counts. The chain is built from TRBV9 and TRBJ2-1; the match to TRBD2 covers 10 bases. The trim removed 3 bases at V and 10 bases at J, leaving 4 bases unmatched. The length of the CDR3 is 13 residues. Germline CDR1 reads SGDLS; CDR2 reads YYNGEE. CDR3 in DNA: TGTGCCAGCAGCGACGGACTAGCGGAAGAGCAGTTCTTC. Translating gives CASSDGLAEEQFF.

The chain couples TRBV5-5 to TRBJ1-5; TRBD1 might be the D (5 bases). The V end lost 4 bases, the J end lost 0 bases, and 8 bases lay between the germline ends. The CDR3 loop spans 14 amino acids. CDR1 and CDR2 from the germline V gene are SGHKS and YYEKEE (reference sequence). The CDR3: CASSKQDSNQPQHF. In nucleotides, the CDR3 is TGTGCCAGCAGCAAACAGGATAGCAATCAGCCCCAGCATTTT.

This clone was seen only a few times. V usage is TRBV27 and J usage is TRBJ1-1; unclear D gene. Per germline, CDR1 MNHEY and CDR2 SMNVEV (reference sequence). There are 13 residues in the CDR3. Trimming took 1 base from V and 5 from J, leaving 8 bases between them. Here the CDR3 DNA reads TGTGCCAGCAGTTTATACTACGGGACTGAAGCTTTCTTT. Translated, it gives CASSLYYGTEAFF.

This clone was counted a few times. The rearrangement uses TRBV7-8 and TRBJ2-5; TRBD1 matches at 9 bases. From germline, CDR1 is SGHVS and CDR2 FQNEAQ. V lost 2 bases to trimming and J lost 4 bases; unmatched junction nucleotides: 5. The CDR3 has 15 amino acids. CDR3: CASSLWDRESETQYF. CDR3 in DNA: TGTGCCAGCAGCTTATGGGACAGGGAGTCAGAGACCCAGTACTTC. The full variable domain, rest sourced from reference TRBV7-8 and TRBJ2-5, is GAGVSQSPRYKVAKRGQDVALRCDPISGHVSLFWYQQALGQGPEFLTYFQNEAQLDKSGLPSDRFFAERPEGSVSTLKIQRTQQEDSAVYLCASSLWDRESETQYFGPGTRLLVL.

This clone occurred a few times. V and J are TRBV15 and TRBJ2-7; the D call may be TRBD1 or TRBD2 (5 bases each). The V gene lost 2 bases and the J gene lost 2 bases, with 16 bases spanning the gap. There are 16 residues in the CDR3. The germline CDR1 and CDR2 sequences are LNHNV and YYDKDF (reference sequence). CDR3 region: CATSRLLPGPAYEQYF. The CDR3 nucleotides are TGTGCCACCAGCAGACTATTACCGGGACCGGCCTACGAGCAGTACTTC.

This chain links TRBV6-1 with TRBJ2-7; no reliable D call. The CDR3 extends over 15 amino acids. V gave up 6 bases and J gave up 0 bases, with 15 bases separating them. Germline V gives CDR1 MNHNS, CDR2 SASEGT. This chain's CDR3 is CASSQTGSSSYEQYF. In DNA form, the CDR3 reads TGTGCCAGCAGCCAAACGGGCTCTAGCTCCTACGAGCAGTACTTC.

This CDR3 reads CAWDRGDYEQYF. CDR3 DNA: TGTGCCTGGGACAGGGGAGACTACGAGCAGTACTTC. This rearrangement joins TRBV30 to TRBJ2-7; 8 nucleotides line up with TRBD1. V lost 5 bases, J lost 3 bases, and 3 bases stayed unmatched. Germline CDR1 is GTSNPN and CDR2 is SVGIG (reference sequence). CDR3 length: 12 residues.

Only a few counts were recorded for this clone. Its ends do not fully match the called genes, so a read error is possible. Other DNA sequences from this sample encode an identical CDR3 as well. The chain carries TRBV4-1 and TRBJ2-7; D is unclear. Per the germline V gene, CDR1 is MGHRA and CDR2 is YSYEKL. The length of the CDR3 is 13 residues. CDR3 sequence reads: CASSQDLGYEQYF. CDR3 nucleotide sequence: TGTGCCAGCAGCCAAGATCTGGGCTACGAGCAGTACTTC.

The chain combines TRBV6-5 with TRBJ1-2; TRBD1 matches 7 bases. Germline V lookup: CDR1 MNHEY, CDR2 SVGAGI. J was trimmed by 8 bases and V by 1 base; bases with no gene match: 7. The CDR3 has 14 amino acids. In DNA form, the CDR3 reads TGTGCCAGCAGTTACTTTCGACAGGGCGACGGCTACACCTTC. Translation: CASSYFRQGDGYTF.

The V gene is TRBV7-9, the J gene TRBJ2-1; D is uncertain. The germline V gene encodes CDR1 SEHNR and CDR2 FQNEAQ (reference sequence). V lost 4 bases, J lost 6 bases, and 7 bases lay in between. This CDR3 contains 12 residues. CDR3 residues: CASSSKINEQFF. CDR3 sequence (DNA): TGTGCCAGCAGCTCTAAGATCAATGAGCAGTTCTTC.

By share, this clone counts as medium-sized (0.01 to 0.1%). The chain couples TRBV11-2 to TRBJ2-3; D ambiguous. Germline V gives CDR1 SGHAT, CDR2 FQNNGV. The CDR3 consists of 13 residues. Trimming stripped 4 bases from V and 2 bases from J, with 7 bases between. The CDR3 here is CASSSLITDTQYF. DNA for the CDR3: TGTGCCAGCAGCTCTCTTATCACAGATACGCAGTATTTT.

In its sample, this clone was seen once. The rearrangement joins TRBV28 to TRBJ1-1, with 7 bases that match TRBD1. From germline, CDR1 is MDHEN and CDR2 SYDVKM. V shed 6 bases, J shed 0 bases, and the junction held 4 bases outside the gene matches. The CDR3 consists of 14 residues. CDR3 DNA sequence: TGTGCCAGCAGCTGGACAGGAATGAACACTGAAGCTTTCTTT. This sequence encodes CASSWTGMNTEAFF.

This clone was counted between two and nine times. The chain couples TRBV4-3 to TRBJ2-1, with 9 bases lining up with TRBD2. Germline CDR1 LGHNA, CDR2 YSLEER. This CDR3 is built from 16 residues. V was clipped by 0 bases and J by 2 bases; unmatched bases: 2. The CDR3 nucleotides are TGCGCCAGCAGCCAAGATGCGGGAGGGACCTACAATGAGCAGTTCTTC. It encodes CASSQDAGGTYNEQFF.

With regard to this clone: Germline and junction disagree at one end, which may indicate a read error. This sequence joins TRBV10-1 and TRBJ1-1; TRBD1 might be the D (6 bases). The CDR3 length is 10 residues. Per germline, CDR1 WNHNN and CDR2 SYGVQD (reference sequence). In nucleotides, the CDR3 is TGCGCCAGCAAACTTCCGGGGGGGCTCTTT. This translates into CASKLPGGLF.

The genes are TRBV11-3 and TRBJ2-1; TRBD2 matches 7 bases. Looked up from germline, CDR1 is SGHNT and CDR2 is YENEEA. V was pared by 7 bases and J by 7 bases, with 10 bases of the junction left unmatched. The CDR3 runs 14 residues. The CDR3 here is CASTGTTVVNEQFF. The DNA of the CDR3 is TGTGCCAGCACCGGGACTACCGTCGTGAATGAGCAGTTCTTC.

V is TRBV27 and J is TRBJ2-3; D unresolved. Trimming took 0 bases from V and 2 from J, leaving 12 bases between them. This CDR3 contains 16 residues. CDR1 and CDR2 from the germline V gene are MNHEY and SMNVEV (reference sequence). The CDR3 loop is CASSLSRPWTTDTQYF. The CDR3, as DNA: TGTGCCAGCAGTTTATCAAGACCCTGGACCACAGATACGCAGTATTTT.

This chain links TRBV5-3 with TRBJ2-2; 8 nucleotides line up with TRBD2. TRBV5-3 is treated as an ORF (open reading frame) with a function not yet certain. V dropped 4 bases and J dropped 6; count of bases not matched to a gene: 14. The CDR3 has 17 amino acids. CDR3 DNA sequence: TGTGCCAGAAGCCCGGCTTTCGAGCGGGAGTCCTCCGGGGAGCTGTTTTTT. Translating gives CARSPAFERESSGELFF.

About this clone itself: The junction and the germline gene differ at one end; a read error may be behind it. This same CDR3 is encoded by further DNA sequences in the sample. The V call is TRBV7-9, the J call TRBJ2-3, with 12 bases aligning to TRBD2. The length of the CDR3 is 19 residues. Germline lookup yields CDR1 SEHNR and CDR2 FQNEAQ (reference sequence). The CDR3 DNA follows: TGCGCCAGCAGCTTCCTAGCGGGAGGGCCTACGGGGATCACAGATACGCAGTATTTT. Translating it yields CASSFLAGGPTGITDTQYF. Looking up the rest from reference TRBV7-9 and TRBJ2-3 gives the full variable domain: DTGVSQNPRHKITKRGQNVTFRCDPISEHNRLYWYRQTLGQGPEFLTYFQNEAQLEKSRLLSDRFSAERPKGSFSTLEIQRTEQGDSAMYLCASSFLAGGPTGITDTQYFGPGTRLTVL.

The rearrangement joins TRBV7-9 to TRBJ2-1; maybe TRBD2 (6 bases). The V end lost 5 bases, the J end lost 8 bases, and 16 bases lay between the germline ends. The CDR3 consists of 14 residues. CDR1 and CDR2 (germline): SEHNR, FQNEAQ (reference sequence). CDR3 sequence reads: CASSPRGRVDEQFF. The CDR3, as DNA: TGTGCCAGCAGCCCGCGGGGCAGGGTTGATGAGCAGTTCTTC.

In nucleotides, the CDR3 is TGCGCCAGCAGCCAAGACAGGTATAGCTCCTACAATGAGCAGTTCTTC. As protein: CASSQDRYSSYNEQFF. The chain employs TRBV4-3 and TRBJ2-1; D is ambiguous. Germline loops: CDR1 LGHNA, CDR2 YSLEER. The CDR3 contains 16 residues. Trimming pared 0 bases from V and 0 bases from J, leaving 9 bases between.

The chain couples TRBV13 to TRBJ1-2; 8 positions agree with TRBD1. The V and J ends lost 5 bases and 4 bases, in that order; junction bases with no gene match: 6. Germline CDR1 PRHDT, CDR2 FYEKMQ (reference sequence). This CDR3 comprises 14 residues. The CDR3 DNA reads TGTGCCAGCAGCCTACGGACAGGGAGCTATGGCTACACCTTC. It codes for CASSLRTGSYGYTF.

J is TRBJ2-1 and V is TRBV6-1; possibly TRBD2 for D (6 bases). The V end was cut by 10 bases, the J end by 9 bases, with 13 bases between. Germline CDR1 reads MNHNS; CDR2 reads SASEGT. The CDR3 sequence is 11 residues long. The CDR3: CATRWGVEQFF. The CDR3 DNA is TGTGCCACGAGGTGGGGGGTTGAGCAGTTCTTC.

This clone was counted once. The chain combines TRBV25-1 with TRBJ2-5, with 7 positions matching TRBD1. The junction had 9 bases not matched to a gene; V was cut back by 6 bases and J by 5 bases. Germline CDR1 MGHDK, CDR2 SYGVNS. The CDR3 runs 14 residues. The CDR3, as DNA: TGTGCCAGCAGGGCCCTGGGACAGACGGAGACCCAGTACTTC. Amino acids: CASRALGQTETQYF.

This clone was picked up a small number of times. The chain carries TRBV29-1 and TRBJ1-1, with D unclear. Trimming shortened V by 6 bases and J by 5 bases, and 10 bases separated the two germline ends. The germline V gene encodes CDR1 SQVTM and CDR2 ANQGSEA. This CDR3 is 11 amino acids long. The CDR3 loop is CSVASRTEAFF. The CDR3 DNA follows: TGCAGCGTCGCCTCAAGAACTGAAGCTTTCTTT.

Only a few counts were recorded for this clone. The chain joins TRBV6-1 to TRBJ1-2; D uncertain. Looked up from germline, CDR1 is MNHNS and CDR2 is SASEGT. The CDR3 extends over 15 amino acids. Trimming cost V 5 bases and J 3 bases, with 16 bases left between them. The CDR3 region has the DNA TGTGCCAGCAGTCCTCCGGGTGTGCTGCACTATGGCTACACCTTC. Translating it yields CASSPPGVLHYGYTF.

This clone was recorded a few times. Here the CDR3 reads CASSEGEGPVGAFF. The CDR3 bases are TGTGCCAGCAGCGAAGGAGAGGGTCCGGTTGGAGCTTTCTTT. The chain carries TRBV13 and TRBJ1-1; unclear D gene. Trimming took off 5 bases at V and 10 bases at J, with 20 bases between the two ends. From germline, CDR1 is PRHDT and CDR2 FYEKMQ (reference sequence). CDR3 size: 14 residues. Combining the CDR3 with reference TRBV13 and TRBJ1-1 gives the whole variable domain AAGVIQSPRHLIKEKRETATLKCYPIPRHDTVYWYQQGPGQDPQFLISFYEKMQSDKGSIPDRFSAQQFSDYHSELNMSSLELGDSALYFCASSEGEGPVGAFFGQGTRLTVV.

The rearrangement links TRBV27 to TRBJ1-2, with a possible D match to TRBD1 (5 bases). CDR3 length equals 14 residues. CDR1 is MNHEY, CDR2 SMNVEV, per germline (reference sequence). V was pared by 2 bases and J by 8 bases, with 15 bases between. The CDR3: CASSLDSGTVGYTF. The CDR3 DNA follows: TGTGCCAGCAGTTTAGATTCAGGGACGGTGGGCTACACCTTC.

The chain links TRBV4-2 to TRBJ2-7; 10 bases agree with TRBD2. Per the germline V gene, CDR1 is LGHNA and CDR2 is YNFKEQ. V trimming: 4 bases; J trimming: 1 base; junction bases outside the gene matches: 13. This CDR3 spans 18 amino acids. In DNA form, the CDR3 reads TGTGCCAGCAGCCCGACCCCGCCTAGCGGGAGAGGGTCCTACGAGCAGTACTTC. It codes for CASSPTPPSGRGSYEQYF.

This clone was found once. J is TRBJ1-1 and V is TRBV11-2; 7 bases match TRBD1. Per the germline V gene, CDR1 is SGHAT and CDR2 is FQNNGV. This CDR3 has 19 residues. V shed 0 bases, J shed 0 bases, and the junction held 13 bases outside the gene matches. The CDR3 here is CASSLEWFGRGHMNTEAFF. As DNA, the CDR3 is TGTGCCAGCAGCTTAGAGTGGTTTGGGAGGGGGCACATGAACACTGAAGCTTTCTTT.

In its sample, this clone was seen a few times. V gene TRBV2 combines with J gene TRBJ2-7; TRBD2 agrees at 10 bases. Per the germline V gene, CDR1 is SNHLY and CDR2 is FYNNEI. V lost 7 bases to trimming and J lost 9 bases; unmatched junction nucleotides: 9. The length of the CDR3 is 13 residues. The CDR3 coding sequence is TGTGCCAGCACGCCTCTAGCGGGAGACGGGCAGTACTTC. Amino acids: CASTPLAGDGQYF.

Relative to its sample, this clone is medium-sized. The J gene is TRBJ2-7, the V gene TRBV6-1; D unresolved. This CDR3 is 14 amino acids long. CDR1 is MNHNS, CDR2 SASEGT, per germline. Deletions cut 8 bases from V and 4 bases from J, with 18 bases between. Here the CDR3 DNA reads TGTGCCAGCGGACCTCTGGGTCTCGCGTACGAGCAGTACTTC. Amino acids: CASGPLGLAYEQYF.